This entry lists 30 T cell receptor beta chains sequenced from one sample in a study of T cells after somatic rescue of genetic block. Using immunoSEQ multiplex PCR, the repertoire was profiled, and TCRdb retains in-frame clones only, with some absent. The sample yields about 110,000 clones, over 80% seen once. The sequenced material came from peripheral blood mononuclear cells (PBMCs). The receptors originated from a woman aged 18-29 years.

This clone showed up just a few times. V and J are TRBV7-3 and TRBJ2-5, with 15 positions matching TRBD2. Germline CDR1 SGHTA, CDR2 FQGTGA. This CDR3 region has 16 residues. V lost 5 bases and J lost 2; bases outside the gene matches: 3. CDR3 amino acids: CASSPGLAGGQETQYF. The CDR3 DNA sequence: TGTGCCAGCAGCCCCGGACTAGCGGGGGGGCAAGAGACCCAGTACTTC.

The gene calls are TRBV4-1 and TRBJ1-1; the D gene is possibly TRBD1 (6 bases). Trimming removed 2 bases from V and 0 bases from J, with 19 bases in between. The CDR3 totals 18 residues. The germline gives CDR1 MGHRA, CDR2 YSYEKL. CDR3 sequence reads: CASSQPIGFRGLNTEAFF. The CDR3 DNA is TGCGCCAGCAGCCAACCTATTGGTTTTAGGGGGTTGAACACTGAAGCTTTCTTT.

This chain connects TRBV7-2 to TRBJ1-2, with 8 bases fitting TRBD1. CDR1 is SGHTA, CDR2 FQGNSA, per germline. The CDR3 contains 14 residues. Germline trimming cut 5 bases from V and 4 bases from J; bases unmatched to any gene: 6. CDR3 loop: CASSPLDRVYGYTF. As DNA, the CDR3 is TGTGCCAGCAGCCCCCTGGACAGGGTCTATGGCTACACCTTC.

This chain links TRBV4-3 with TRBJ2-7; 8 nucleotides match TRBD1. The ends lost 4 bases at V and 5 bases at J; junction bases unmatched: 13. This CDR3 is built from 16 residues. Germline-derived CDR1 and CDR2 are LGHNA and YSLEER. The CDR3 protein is CASSLMPETGAHEQYF. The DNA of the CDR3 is TGCGCCAGCAGCCTCATGCCCGAGACAGGGGCCCACGAGCAGTACTTC.

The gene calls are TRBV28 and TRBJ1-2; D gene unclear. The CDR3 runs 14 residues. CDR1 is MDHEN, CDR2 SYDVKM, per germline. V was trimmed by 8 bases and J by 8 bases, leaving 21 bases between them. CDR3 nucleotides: TGTGCCAGCTCTGAACCGGGCTCCTCGCTCGGCTACACCTTC. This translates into CASSEPGSSLGYTF.

The CDR3 nucleotides are TGTGCCAGCAGCTTAGGTCGGGGGTACCAAGAGACCCAGTACTTC. Translating gives CASSLGRGYQETQYF. The chain joins TRBV7-2 to TRBJ2-5; possible D gene TRBD2, 6 bases. CDR3 length: 15 amino acids. V lost 1 base to trimming and J lost 0 bases, with 9 bases between them. Germline lookup yields CDR1 SGHTA and CDR2 FQGNSA.

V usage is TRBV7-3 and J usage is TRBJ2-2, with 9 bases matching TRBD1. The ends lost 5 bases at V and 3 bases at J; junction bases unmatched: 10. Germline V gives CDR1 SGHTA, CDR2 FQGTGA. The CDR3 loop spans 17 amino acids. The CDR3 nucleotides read TGTGCCAGCAGCCCAAACCTGGGACAGGGATACACCGGGGAGCTGTTTTTT. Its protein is CASSPNLGQGYTGELFF.

In nucleotides, the CDR3 is TGTGCCAGTAGTATAGATGGGGGACAGGGAAACATTCAGTACTTC. This sequence encodes CASSIDGGQGNIQYF. The genes are TRBV19 and TRBJ2-4; 9 bases match TRBD1. The CDR3 extends over 15 amino acids. Germline trimming cut 0 bases from V and 6 bases from J; bases unmatched to any gene: 3. The V gene's germline CDR1 is LNHDA and CDR2 SQIVND (reference sequence).

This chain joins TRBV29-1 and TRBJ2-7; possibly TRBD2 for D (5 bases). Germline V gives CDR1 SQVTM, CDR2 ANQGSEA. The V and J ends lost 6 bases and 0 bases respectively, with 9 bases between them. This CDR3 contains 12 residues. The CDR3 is CSVSGDSYEQYF. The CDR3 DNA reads TGCAGCGTCTCCGGGGACTCCTACGAGCAGTACTTC.

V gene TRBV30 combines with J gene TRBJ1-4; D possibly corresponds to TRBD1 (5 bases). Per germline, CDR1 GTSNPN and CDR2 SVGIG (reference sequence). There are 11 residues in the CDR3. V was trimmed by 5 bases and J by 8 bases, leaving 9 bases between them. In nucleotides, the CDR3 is TGTGCCTGGGGGGCGCGAGAAAAACTGTTTTTT. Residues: CAWGAREKLFF. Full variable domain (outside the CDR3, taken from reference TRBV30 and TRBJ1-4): SQTIHQWPATLVQPVGSPLSLECTVEGTSNPNLYWYRQAAGRGLQLLFYSVGIGQISSEVPQNLSASRPQDRQFILSSKKLLLSDSGFYLCAWGAREKLFFGSGTQLSVL.

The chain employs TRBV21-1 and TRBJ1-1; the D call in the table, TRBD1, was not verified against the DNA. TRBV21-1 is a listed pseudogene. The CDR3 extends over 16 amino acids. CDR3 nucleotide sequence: TGTGCCAGCAGCACGGACAGAGAGGGACAGAACACTGAAGCTTTCTTT. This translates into CASSTDREGQNTEAFF.

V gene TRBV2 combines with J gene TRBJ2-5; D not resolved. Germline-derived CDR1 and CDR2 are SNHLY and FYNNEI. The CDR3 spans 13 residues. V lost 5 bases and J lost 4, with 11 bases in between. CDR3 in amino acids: CASSKQIGETQYF. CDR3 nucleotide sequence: TGTGCCAGCAGTAAACAGATTGGAGAGACCCAGTACTTC.

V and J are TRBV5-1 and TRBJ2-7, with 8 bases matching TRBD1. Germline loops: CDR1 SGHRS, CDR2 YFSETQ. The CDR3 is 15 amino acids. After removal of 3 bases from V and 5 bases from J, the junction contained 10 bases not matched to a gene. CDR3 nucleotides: TGCGCCAGCAGCTCGAACCGGGACAGGTTCCACGAGCAGTACTTC. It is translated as CASSSNRDRFHEQYF. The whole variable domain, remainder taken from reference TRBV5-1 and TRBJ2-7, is KAGVTQTPRYLIKTRGQQVTLSCSPISGHRSVSWYQQTPGQGLQFLFEYFSETQRNKGNFPGRFSGRQFSNSRSEMNVSTLELGDSALYLCASSSNRDRFHEQYFGPGTRLTVT.

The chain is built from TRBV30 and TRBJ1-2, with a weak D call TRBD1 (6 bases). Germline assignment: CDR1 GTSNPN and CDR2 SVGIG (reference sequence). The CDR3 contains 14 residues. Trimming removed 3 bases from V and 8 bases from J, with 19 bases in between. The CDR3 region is CAWSVLTGSGGYTF. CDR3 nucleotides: TGTGCCTGGAGCGTGCTGACAGGATCAGGGGGCTACACCTTC.

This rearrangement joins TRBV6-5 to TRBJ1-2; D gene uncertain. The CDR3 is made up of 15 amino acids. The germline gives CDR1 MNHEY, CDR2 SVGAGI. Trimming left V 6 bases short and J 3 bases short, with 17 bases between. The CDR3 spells CASSRWVAGDYGYTF. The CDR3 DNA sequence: TGTGCCAGCAGCCGCTGGGTCGCTGGGGACTATGGCTACACCTTC.

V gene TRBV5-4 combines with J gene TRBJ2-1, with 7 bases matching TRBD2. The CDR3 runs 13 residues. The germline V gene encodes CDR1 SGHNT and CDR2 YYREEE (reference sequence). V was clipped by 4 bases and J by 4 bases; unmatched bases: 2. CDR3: CASSLADYNEQFF. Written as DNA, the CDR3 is TGTGCCAGCAGCCTAGCGGATTACAATGAGCAGTTCTTC.

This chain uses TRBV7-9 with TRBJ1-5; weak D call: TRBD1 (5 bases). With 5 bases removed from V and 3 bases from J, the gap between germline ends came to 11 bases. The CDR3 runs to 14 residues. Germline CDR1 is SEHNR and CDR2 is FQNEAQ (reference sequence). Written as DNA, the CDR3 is TGTGCCAGCAGCCCCGGGGGATCCAATCAGCCCCAGCATTTT. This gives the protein CASSPGGSNQPQHF.

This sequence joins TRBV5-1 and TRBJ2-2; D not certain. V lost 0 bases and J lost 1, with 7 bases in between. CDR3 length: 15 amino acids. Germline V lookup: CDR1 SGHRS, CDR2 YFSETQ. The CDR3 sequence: CASSLVQRNTGELFF. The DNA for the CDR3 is TGCGCCAGCAGCTTGGTCCAGAGGAACACCGGGGAGCTGTTTTTT.

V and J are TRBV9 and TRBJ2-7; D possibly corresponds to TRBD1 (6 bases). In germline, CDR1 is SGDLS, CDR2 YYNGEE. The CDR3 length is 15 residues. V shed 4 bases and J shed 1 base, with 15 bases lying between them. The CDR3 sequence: CASSPEGGRSYEQYF. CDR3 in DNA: TGTGCCAGCAGCCCTGAAGGGGGTAGGTCCTACGAGCAGTACTTC.

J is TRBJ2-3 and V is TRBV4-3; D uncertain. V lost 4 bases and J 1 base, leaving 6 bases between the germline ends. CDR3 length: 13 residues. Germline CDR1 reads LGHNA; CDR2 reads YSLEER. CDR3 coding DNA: TGCGCCAGCAGCCCCGACGGCACAGATACGCAGTATTTT. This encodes CASSPDGTDTQYF.

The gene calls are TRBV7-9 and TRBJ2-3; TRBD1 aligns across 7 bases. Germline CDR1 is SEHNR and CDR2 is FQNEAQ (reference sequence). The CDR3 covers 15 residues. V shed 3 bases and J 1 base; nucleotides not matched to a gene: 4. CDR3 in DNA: TGTGCCAGCAGCTTGTCCGGACAGGGCACAGATACGCAGTATTTT. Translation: CASSLSGQGTDTQYF.

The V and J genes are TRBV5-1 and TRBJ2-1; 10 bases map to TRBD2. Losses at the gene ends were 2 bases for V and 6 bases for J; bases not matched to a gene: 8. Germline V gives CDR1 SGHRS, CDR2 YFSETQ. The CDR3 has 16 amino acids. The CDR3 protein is CASSFASGGRVNEQFF. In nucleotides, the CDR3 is TGCGCCAGCAGCTTTGCTAGCGGGGGCCGGGTCAATGAGCAGTTCTTC.

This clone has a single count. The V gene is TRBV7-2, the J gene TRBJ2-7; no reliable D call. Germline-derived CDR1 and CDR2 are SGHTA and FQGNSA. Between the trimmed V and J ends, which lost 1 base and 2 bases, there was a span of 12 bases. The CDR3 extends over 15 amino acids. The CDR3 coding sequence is TGTGCCAGCAGCTTAGTACATTCTAAGGCCTACGAGCAGTACTTC. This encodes CASSLVHSKAYEQYF.

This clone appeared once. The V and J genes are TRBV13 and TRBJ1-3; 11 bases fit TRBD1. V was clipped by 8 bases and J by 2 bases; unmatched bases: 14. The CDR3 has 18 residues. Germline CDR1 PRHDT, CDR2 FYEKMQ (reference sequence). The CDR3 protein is CASESGTGGAWAGNTIYF. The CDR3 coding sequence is TGTGCCAGCGAATCCGGGACAGGGGGGGCCTGGGCTGGAAACACCATATATTTT.

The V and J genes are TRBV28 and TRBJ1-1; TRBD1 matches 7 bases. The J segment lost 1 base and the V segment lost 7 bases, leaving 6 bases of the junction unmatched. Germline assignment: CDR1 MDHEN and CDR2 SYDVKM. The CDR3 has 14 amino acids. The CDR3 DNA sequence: TGTGCCAGCACCGACAGGGCTGAGAACACTGAAGCTTTCTTT. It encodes CASTDRAENTEAFF.

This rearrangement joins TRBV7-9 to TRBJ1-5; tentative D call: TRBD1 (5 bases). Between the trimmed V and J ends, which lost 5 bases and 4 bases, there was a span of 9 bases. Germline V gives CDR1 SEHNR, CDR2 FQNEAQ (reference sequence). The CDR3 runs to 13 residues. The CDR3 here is CASSPQGNQPQHF. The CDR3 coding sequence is TGTGCCAGCAGCCCTCAGGGAAATCAGCCCCAGCATTTT.

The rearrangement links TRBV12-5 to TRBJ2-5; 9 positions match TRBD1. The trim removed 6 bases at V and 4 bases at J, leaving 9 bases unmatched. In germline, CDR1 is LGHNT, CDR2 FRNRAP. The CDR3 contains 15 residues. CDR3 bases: TGTGCTAGTGGGCCGGGACAGGGAGGTGGAGAGACCCAGTACTTC. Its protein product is CASGPGQGGGETQYF.

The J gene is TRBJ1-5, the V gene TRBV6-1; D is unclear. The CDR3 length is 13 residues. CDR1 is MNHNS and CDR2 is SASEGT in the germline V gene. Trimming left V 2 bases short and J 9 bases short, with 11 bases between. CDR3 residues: CASSELKSVPQHF. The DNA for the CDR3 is TGTGCCAGCAGTGAACTGAAGTCGGTGCCCCAGCATTTT.

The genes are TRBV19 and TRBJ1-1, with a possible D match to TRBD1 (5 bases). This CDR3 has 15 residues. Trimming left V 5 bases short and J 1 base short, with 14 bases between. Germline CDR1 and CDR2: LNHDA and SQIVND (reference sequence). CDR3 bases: TGTGCCAGTAGTTACCTCGGGACCGCGAACACTGAAGCTTTCTTT. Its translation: CASSYLGTANTEAFF.

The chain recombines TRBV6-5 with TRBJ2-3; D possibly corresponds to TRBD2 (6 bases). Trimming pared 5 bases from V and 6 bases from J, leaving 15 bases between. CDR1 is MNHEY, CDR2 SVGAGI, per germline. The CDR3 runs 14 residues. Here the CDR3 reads CASSVGLPLDTQYF. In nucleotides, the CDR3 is TGTGCCAGCAGTGTGGGACTGCCTCTCGATACGCAGTATTTT.